This section outlines one T cell receptor beta chain sequence together with its context. This sample is drawn from a study of OX40 agonist ivuxolimab in advanced cancers. TCRdb keeps only in-frame clones here, not all; method: immunoSEQ multiplex PCR. The data contain 20,000 to 25,000 clones, 65% to 90% of them singletons. Germline lookup yields CDR1 SGHNT and CDR2 YYREEE (reference sequence). CDR3 size: 15 residues. This clonotype originated in an adult with an advanced solid tumor such as melanoma, head and neck, liver or kidney cancer. The specimen comprised CD4+ or CD8+ T cells sorted from blood, sampled in a trial of the OX40 agonist ivuxolimab. The rearrangement joins TRBV5-4 to TRBJ2-5; D gene ambiguous. The end of the DNA aligns better with TRBJ2-7, so the J call may be wrong. The CDR3 nucleotides are TGTGCCAGCAGCCAAGGAACGGAAGGCGCCTACGAGCAGTACTTC. This sequence encodes CASSQGTEGAYEQYF.